In its sample, the clone carrying this T cell receptor (beta chain) was seen a few times. As yet, its antigen is unknown. This CDR3 is built from 12 residues. Per the germline V gene, CDR1 is SEHNR and CDR2 is FQNEAQ (reference sequence). V lost 4 bases and J 9 bases, leaving 10 bases between the germline ends. This record belongs to a study of cytomegalovirus exposure and HLA in healthy donors. The overall study: An earlier analysis found 100 million or so unique TCR beta sequences from 200 million or so T cells.

PCR involved 60 Vbeta and 13 Jbeta primers. Clones were sequenced by immunoSEQ multiplex PCR, and TCRdb holds only the in-frame ones, with some missing. Of about 110,000 clones in the sample, around two thirds were seen once. The donors gave bone marrow, and they were healthy. There were likely unrecorded immune exposures, though donors were nominally healthy when sampled. Findings and limits, study-wide: The number of N-insertions in an Asian-associated ancestry cluster was reportedly below the roughly 700-donor mean in a later analysis.

The receptor was derived from a middle-aged woman in good health and CMV-seropositive. Sequencing was performed on PBMCs. This chain joins TRBV7-9 and TRBJ2-1; D not certain. CDR3 in amino acids: CASSSETGEQFF. The CDR3 DNA is TGTGCCAGCAGCTCGGAGACCGGTGAGCAGTTCTTC. The entire variable domain, with the rest obtained from reference TRBV7-9 and TRBJ2-1, is as follows: DTGVSQNPRHKITKRGQNVTFRCDPISEHNRLYWYRQTLGQGPEFLTYFQNEAQLEKSRLLSDRFSAERPKGSFSTLEIQRTEQGDSAMYLCASSSETGEQFFGPGTRLTVL.